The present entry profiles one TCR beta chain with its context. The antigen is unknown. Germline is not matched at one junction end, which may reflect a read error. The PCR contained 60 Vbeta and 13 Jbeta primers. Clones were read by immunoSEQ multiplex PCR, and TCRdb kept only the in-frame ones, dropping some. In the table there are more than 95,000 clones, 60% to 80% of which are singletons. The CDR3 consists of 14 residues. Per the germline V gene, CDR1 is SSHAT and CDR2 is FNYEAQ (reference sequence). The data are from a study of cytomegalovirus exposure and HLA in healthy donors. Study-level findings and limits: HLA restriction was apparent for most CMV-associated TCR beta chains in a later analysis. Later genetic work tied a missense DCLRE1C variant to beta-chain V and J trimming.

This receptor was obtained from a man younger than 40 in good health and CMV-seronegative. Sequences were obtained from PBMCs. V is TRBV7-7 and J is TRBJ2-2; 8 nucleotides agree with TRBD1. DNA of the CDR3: TGTGCTAGCAGCCGACAGGGGTACACCGGGGAGCTGTTTTTT. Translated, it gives CASSRQGYTGELFF.